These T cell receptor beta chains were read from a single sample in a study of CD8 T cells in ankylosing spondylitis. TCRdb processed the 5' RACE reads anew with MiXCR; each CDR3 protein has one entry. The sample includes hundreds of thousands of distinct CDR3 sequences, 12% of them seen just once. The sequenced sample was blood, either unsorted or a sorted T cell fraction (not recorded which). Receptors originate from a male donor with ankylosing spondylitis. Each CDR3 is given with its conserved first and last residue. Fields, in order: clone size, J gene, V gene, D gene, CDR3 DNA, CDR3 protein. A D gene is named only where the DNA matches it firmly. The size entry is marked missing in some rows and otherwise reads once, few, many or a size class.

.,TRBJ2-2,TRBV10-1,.,TGCGCCAGCAGTGAAGGTCTGATGAACACCGGGGAGCTGTTTTTT,CASSEGLMNTGELFF
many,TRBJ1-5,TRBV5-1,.,TGCGCCAGCAGCTTGGGGGGGCGAGGTCAGCCCCAGCATTTT,CASSLGGRGQPQHF
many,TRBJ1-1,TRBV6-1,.,TGTGCCAGCAGTGACAGGGGGAACACTGAAGCTTTCTTT,CASSDRGNTEAFF
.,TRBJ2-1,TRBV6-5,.,TGTGCCAGCAGTTACGGGGTGACCTACAATGAGCAGTTCTTC,CASSYGVTYNEQFF
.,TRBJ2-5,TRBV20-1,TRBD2,TGCAGTGCCGATTGGGGACTACAAGAGACCCAGTACTTC,CSADWGLQETQYF
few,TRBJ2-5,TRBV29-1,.,TGCAGCGCCAGGTTCAGGGGACAAAACGAACTTTGGGAGACCCAGTACTTC,CSARFRGQNELWETQYF
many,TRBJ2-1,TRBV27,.,TGTGCCAGCAGTTTAAGGGTTAGCAGCGATGAGCAGTTCTTC,CASSLRVSSDEQFF
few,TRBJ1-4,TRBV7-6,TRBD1,TGTGCCAGCAGCGCCCGGACAGGGTATGATGAAAAACTGTTTTTT,CASSARTGYDEKLFF
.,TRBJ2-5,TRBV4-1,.,TGCGCCAGCAGCCAAGATGGGGTGTGGGAGGAGACCCAGTACTTC,CASSQDGVWEETQYF
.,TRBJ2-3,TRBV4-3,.,TGCGCCAGCAGCCAAGATTACGGTGGCACAGATACGCAGTATTTT,CASSQDYGGTDTQYF
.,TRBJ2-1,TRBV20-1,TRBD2,TGCAGTGGAAGCCCACTAGCGGGAAGACACTACAATGAGCAGTTCTTC,CSGSPLAGRHYNEQFF
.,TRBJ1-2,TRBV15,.,TGTGCCACCAGCGTAAGACGACAGTCGTTCTATGGCTACACCTTC,CATSVRRQSFYGYTF